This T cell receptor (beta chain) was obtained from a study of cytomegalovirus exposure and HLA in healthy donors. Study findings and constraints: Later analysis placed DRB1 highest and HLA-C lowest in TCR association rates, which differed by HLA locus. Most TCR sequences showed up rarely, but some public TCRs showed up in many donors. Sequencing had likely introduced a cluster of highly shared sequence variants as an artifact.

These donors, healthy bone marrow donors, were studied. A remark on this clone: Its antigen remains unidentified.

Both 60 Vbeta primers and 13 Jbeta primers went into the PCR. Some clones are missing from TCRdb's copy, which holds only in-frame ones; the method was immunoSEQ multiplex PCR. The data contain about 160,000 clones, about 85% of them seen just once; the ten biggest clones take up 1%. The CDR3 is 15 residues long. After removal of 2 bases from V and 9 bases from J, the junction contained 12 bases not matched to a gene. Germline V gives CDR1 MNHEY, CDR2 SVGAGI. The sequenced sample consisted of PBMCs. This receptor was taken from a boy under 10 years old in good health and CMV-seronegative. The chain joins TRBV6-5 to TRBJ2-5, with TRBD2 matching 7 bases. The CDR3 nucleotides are TGTGCCAGCAGTTACCGAAGCGGGGACTGGGAGGCCCAGTACTTC. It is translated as CASSYRSGDWEAQYF.